A single sample gave rise to the 27 T cell receptor beta chains below, sequenced in a study of early stage breast cancer tumors. Generated by immunoSEQ multiplex PCR, the TCRdb table keeps only in-frame clones and is missing some. The sample holds roughly 57,000 clones, 75% to 95% seen once. The material sequenced was blood. Every receptor here comes from a person in their 70s with breast cancer.

The genes are TRBV18 and TRBJ2-5, with D maybe TRBD2 (6 bases). CDR3 size: 15 residues. Trimming shortened V by 3 bases and J by 5 bases, and 16 bases separated the two germline ends. CDR1 and CDR2 (germline): KGHSH, LQKENI. In DNA form, the CDR3 reads TGTGCCAGCTCACCCAGGACGGGGAGCGGGGAGACCCAGTACTTC. Translated: CASSPRTGSGETQYF.

J is TRBJ1-5 and V is TRBV19; 11 positions agree with TRBD1. The CDR3 length is 16 residues. Germline values: CDR1 LNHDA, CDR2 SQIVND (reference sequence). Unmatched junction bases numbered 6, after V lost 5 bases and J lost 3 bases. The CDR3 nucleotides are TGTGCCAGTAGTTCCCAGGGACAGGGGGACAATCAGCCCCAGCATTTT. Encoded protein: CASSSQGQGDNQPQHF.

As to this clone: Other DNA sequences in the sample encode the same CDR3. The chain joins TRBV14 to TRBJ1-1, with D possibly matching TRBD1 (6 bases). CDR1 and CDR2 (germline): SGHDN, FVKESK. This CDR3 has 13 amino acids. Trimming pared 0 bases from V and 8 bases from J, leaving 10 bases between. This CDR3 reads CASSQDRTGEAFF. Here the CDR3 DNA reads TGTGCCAGCAGCCAAGATAGAACAGGGGAAGCTTTCTTT.

V usage is TRBV6-4 and J usage is TRBJ1-2; 11 bases are shared with TRBD1. The CDR3 runs 15 residues. The germline V gene has CDR1 MRHNA and CDR2 SNTAGT. V was pared by 4 bases and J by 4 bases, with 5 bases of the junction left unmatched. The CDR3 spells CASSVEGQGAYGYTF. CDR3 bases: TGTGCCAGCAGTGTAGAAGGACAGGGGGCCTATGGCTACACCTTC.

The chain is built from TRBV19 and TRBJ1-5, with a possible D match to TRBD1 (5 bases). Deletions cut 5 bases from V and 4 bases from J, with 18 bases between. CDR1 and CDR2 (germline): LNHDA, SQIVND (reference sequence). This CDR3 region has 16 residues. CDR3 loop: CASSLRGGRANQPQHF. CDR3 DNA sequence: TGTGCCAGTAGTCTTAGGGGAGGGAGGGCAAATCAGCCCCAGCATTTT.

V usage is TRBV13 and J usage is TRBJ2-5; TRBD1 matches at 7 bases. This CDR3 has 16 residues. The junction had 12 bases not matched to a gene; V was cut back by 3 bases and J by 5 bases. Germline assignment: CDR1 PRHDT and CDR2 FYEKMQ (reference sequence). The DNA of the CDR3 is TGTGCCAGCAGCTTCGGGACAGACAGGGAAACCGAGACCCAGTACTTC. As protein: CASSFGTDRETETQYF. The whole variable domain, remainder taken from reference TRBV13 and TRBJ2-5, is AAGVIQSPRHLIKEKRETATLKCYPIPRHDTVYWYQQGPGQDPQFLISFYEKMQSDKGSIPDRFSAQQFSDYHSELNMSSLELGDSALYFCASSFGTDRETETQYFGPGTRLLVL.

This sequence joins TRBV5-1 and TRBJ1-4; the D is unclear. The CDR3 totals 14 residues. V was clipped by 4 bases and J by 0 bases, with 7 bases between them. Germline-derived CDR1 and CDR2 are SGHRS and YFSETQ. The CDR3 DNA reads TGCGCCAGCAGCACCGGGACAACTAATGAAAAACTGTTTTTT. Its protein product is CASSTGTTNEKLFF.

The chain carries TRBV6-6 and TRBJ1-5; D possibly corresponds to TRBD1 (6 bases). Germline assignment: CDR1 MNHNY and CDR2 SVGAGI (reference sequence). V gave up 4 bases and J gave up 7 bases, with 11 bases separating them. The CDR3 contains 13 residues. For the CDR3, the DNA is TGTGCCAGCAGTTCAGGGGTGGACCAGCCCCAGCATTTT. As protein: CASSSGVDQPQHF.

This chain connects TRBV6-5 to TRBJ2-4; tentative D call: TRBD1 (5 bases). V lost 5 bases, J lost 2 bases, and 13 bases lay in between. Germline V lookup: CDR1 MNHEY, CDR2 SVGAGI. The CDR3 covers 15 residues. The CDR3 coding sequence is TGTGCCAGCAGTGGGCAGGGTCTCCCCAAAAACATTCAGTACTTC. This encodes CASSGQGLPKNIQYF.

V gene TRBV5-1 combines with J gene TRBJ1-1; tentatively, D is TRBD1 (5 bases). The CDR3 is 12 residues long. The germline gives CDR1 SGHRS, CDR2 YFSETQ. V dropped 2 bases and J dropped 4 bases, with 6 bases sitting between them. CDR3 protein: CASSFGGTEAFF. The CDR3 bases are TGCGCCAGCAGCTTCGGGGGCACTGAAGCTTTCTTT.

This clone was picked up one time. V gene TRBV19 combines with J gene TRBJ2-3, with 8 nucleotides matching TRBD1. The germline V gene has CDR1 LNHDA and CDR2 SQIVND (reference sequence). The junction had 5 bases not matched to a gene; V was cut back by 4 bases and J by 5 bases. The CDR3 has 14 amino acids. The CDR3 DNA sequence: TGTGCCAGTAGTAGCGGACAGGGTAGAGATACGCAGTATTTT. It encodes CASSSGQGRDTQYF.

This clone was observed a few times. V gene TRBV7-2 combines with J gene TRBJ1-2, with 9 nucleotides matching TRBD1. Losses at the gene ends were 0 bases for V and 1 base for J; bases not matched to a gene: 6. Per the germline V gene, CDR1 is SGHTA and CDR2 is FQGNSA. This CDR3 comprises 17 residues. CDR3 residues: CASSLAGGTGLNYGYTF. The CDR3, as DNA: TGTGCCAGCAGCTTAGCGGGCGGGACAGGGCTTAACTATGGCTACACCTTC.

This rearrangement joins TRBV7-8 to TRBJ2-3; D is ambiguous. This CDR3 has 13 residues. V was pared by 5 bases and J by 6 bases, with 12 bases between. Germline CDR1 reads SGHVS; CDR2 reads FQNEAQ. The chain's CDR3 is CASSLTPWDTQYF. The CDR3 coding sequence is TGTGCCAGCAGCCTAACTCCGTGGGATACGCAGTATTTT. Drawing the rest from reference TRBV7-8 and TRBJ2-3, the complete variable domain is GAGVSQSPRYKVAKRGQDVALRCDPISGHVSLFWYQQALGQGPEFLTYFQNEAQLDKSGLPSDRFFAERPEGSVSTLKIQRTQQEDSAVYLCASSLTPWDTQYFGPGTRLTVL.

The rearrangement joins TRBV7-2 to TRBJ2-2; D perhaps matches TRBD1 (6 bases). The CDR3 length is 15 residues. Germline V lookup: CDR1 SGHTA, CDR2 FQGNSA. Trimming pared 2 bases from V and 0 bases from J, leaving 7 bases between. In nucleotides, the CDR3 is TGTGCCAGCAGCTTACGACAGGCGAACACCGGGGAGCTGTTTTTT. This sequence encodes CASSLRQANTGELFF.

This clone was picked up one time. This chain uses TRBV10-3 with TRBJ1-1; D is unclear. The ends were cut back, 5 bases at V and 0 bases at J, with 10 bases in the middle. Germline V gives CDR1 ENHRY, CDR2 SYGVKD. This CDR3 region has 14 residues. CDR3 sequence: CAISLEQMNTEAFF. CDR3 DNA sequence: TGTGCCATCAGTCTTGAACAGATGAACACTGAAGCTTTCTTT.

The chain carries TRBV9 and TRBJ2-5, with TRBD2 identical over 9 bases. V gave up 4 bases and J gave up 1 base; unmatched junction bases: 29. Looked up from germline, CDR1 is SGDLS and CDR2 is YYNGEE. The CDR3 totals 23 residues. CDR3 amino acids: CASSRNPMGLGLVAGVSQETQYF. The DNA of the CDR3 is TGTGCCAGCAGCCGTAATCCTATGGGGTTGGGGTTGGTAGCGGGGGTCAGCCAAGAGACCCAGTACTTC.

The DNA of the CDR3 is TGCGCCAGCAGCCAAGGAGCGGGCGCGGGCCAAGAGACCCAGTACTTC. Amino acid sequence: CASSQGAGAGQETQYF. The chain has TRBV4-1 and TRBJ2-5; D possibly corresponds to TRBD2 (6 bases). The CDR3 is 16 residues long. V gave up 1 base and J gave up 1 base, with 13 bases separating them. The V gene's germline CDR1 is MGHRA and CDR2 YSYEKL.

The chain employs TRBV7-7 and TRBJ2-7; D not resolved. The V end was cut by 5 bases, the J end by 7 bases, with 15 bases between. CDR3 length: 13 amino acids. Germline CDR1 SSHAT, CDR2 FNYEAQ (reference sequence). CDR3 nucleotide sequence: TGTGCCAGCAGCAATGACATGGATGGAGAGCAGTACTTC. Amino acid sequence: CASSNDMDGEQYF.

This rearrangement joins TRBV6-6 to TRBJ1-5; TRBD1 is a possible D gene (6 bases). Germline values: CDR1 MNHNY, CDR2 SVGAGI (reference sequence). This CDR3 is built from 13 residues. The V end lost 4 bases, the J end lost 15 bases, and 19 bases lay between the germline ends. The CDR3 coding sequence is TGTGCCAGCAGTTCCTCCTCGACTGGACAGTGGCATTTT. Its protein is CASSSSSTGQWHF.

The chain joins TRBV28 to TRBJ1-1, with D possibly being TRBD1 (5 bases). CDR1 is MDHEN and CDR2 is SYDVKM in the germline V gene. Trimming pared 5 bases from V and 1 base from J, leaving 8 bases between. The CDR3 totals 13 residues. CDR3 region: CASSGTRNTEAFF. The CDR3 bases are TGTGCCAGCAGTGGGACTAGGAACACTGAAGCTTTCTTT.

The chain combines TRBV27 with TRBJ2-5, with D possibly matching TRBD2 (5 bases). The CDR3 is 14 amino acids. The germline V gene has CDR1 MNHEY and CDR2 SMNVEV (reference sequence). V shed 7 bases and J shed 5 bases, with 17 bases lying between them. The CDR3 DNA reads TGTGCCAGCATGCGGACTTCCGAGGGCGAGACCCAGTACTTC. Its protein is CASMRTSEGETQYF.

V is TRBV19 and J is TRBJ1-2; D unresolved. V was pared by 5 bases and J by 8 bases, with 12 bases between. This CDR3 comprises 12 residues. Germline lookup yields CDR1 LNHDA and CDR2 SQIVND (reference sequence). CDR3 coding DNA: TGTGCCAGTAGTCTCCGGGAGGGAGGCTACACCTTC. It encodes CASSLREGGYTF.

The chain is built from TRBV11-2 and TRBJ2-7, with 8 bases aligning to TRBD2. Trimming cost V 5 bases and J 0 bases; bases outside gene matches: 6. Germline lookup yields CDR1 SGHAT and CDR2 FQNNGV. This CDR3 is 15 amino acids long. The chain's CDR3 is CASSLTGGDSYEQYF. The CDR3 DNA reads as TGTGCCAGCAGCCTGACGGGAGGGGACTCCTACGAGCAGTACTTC.

This chain links TRBV28 with TRBJ2-5; 7 bases agree with TRBD2. CDR1 and CDR2 (germline): MDHEN, SYDVKM. Trimming at V came to 2 bases and at J to 5 bases, leaving 11 bases not matched to a gene. The CDR3 extends over 16 amino acids. CDR3 in DNA: TGTGCCAGCAGTTTAGTGGGGGAGGGCCGAGGTGAGACCCAGTACTTC. Protein product: CASSLVGEGRGETQYF.

The chain has TRBV5-1 and TRBJ2-2; the D gene is possibly TRBD2 (6 bases). The germline V and J ends were trimmed by 4 bases and 1 base, with 11 bases remaining between them. The CDR3 is made up of 15 amino acids. CDR1 SGHRS and CDR2 YFSETQ come from the germline V gene. The CDR3 loop is CASSISGVNTGELFF. The CDR3 DNA reads as TGCGCCAGCAGCATTAGCGGAGTGAACACCGGGGAGCTGTTTTTT.

The chain has TRBV6-5 and TRBJ1-1; 7 bases fit TRBD1. V shed 6 bases, J shed 3 bases, and the junction held 10 bases outside the gene matches. Germline CDR1 MNHEY, CDR2 SVGAGI. This CDR3 is 15 amino acids long. CDR3 DNA: TGTGCCAGCAGACGTGACAGGGCGACGGACACTGAAGCTTTCTTT. As protein: CASRRDRATDTEAFF.

The V and J genes are TRBV10-3 and TRBJ2-4; 9 positions agree with TRBD2. Germline CDR1 is ENHRY and CDR2 is SYGVKD. This CDR3 comprises 15 residues. The V segment lost 4 bases and the J segment 5 bases; nucleotides outside the gene matches: 6. This CDR3 is CAISVAGGPQNIQYF. CDR3 nucleotides: TGTGCCATCAGTGTGGCGGGAGGGCCCCAAAACATTCAGTACTTC.